This T cell receptor beta chain was found in a study of neoadjuvant anti-PD-1 for oral cavity cancer. Background on the study: Patients without progression received a fourth nivolumab dose around day 43, then surgical resection on days 50-56.

Sequenced by immunoSEQ multiplex PCR; TCRdb stores in-frame clones only, minus some. The top ten hold 2% to 3% of the sample, which has over 10,000 clones, approximately 66% seen once. Regarding the study as a whole: PBMC Gini-index clonality exceeded responders' in non-responders post-nivolumab. With a few patients per group, TCR findings need larger cohorts.

Notes on this clone: Its cognate antigen is unknown.

V lost 3 bases, J lost 0 bases, and 11 bases lay in between. From germline, CDR1 is SQVTM and CDR2 ANQGSEA. The CDR3 loop spans 14 amino acids. The chain is built from TRBV29-1 and TRBJ1-1; D remains unclear. Sample: PBMCs, taken before nivolumab (anti-PD-1) treatment. The clonotype originates from a person between 35 and 79 years old with oral cavity squamous cell carcinoma. The CDR3 loop reads CSVDSGYLNTEAFF. DNA of the CDR3: TGCAGCGTTGATAGCGGGTATCTGAACACTGAAGCTTTCTTT.